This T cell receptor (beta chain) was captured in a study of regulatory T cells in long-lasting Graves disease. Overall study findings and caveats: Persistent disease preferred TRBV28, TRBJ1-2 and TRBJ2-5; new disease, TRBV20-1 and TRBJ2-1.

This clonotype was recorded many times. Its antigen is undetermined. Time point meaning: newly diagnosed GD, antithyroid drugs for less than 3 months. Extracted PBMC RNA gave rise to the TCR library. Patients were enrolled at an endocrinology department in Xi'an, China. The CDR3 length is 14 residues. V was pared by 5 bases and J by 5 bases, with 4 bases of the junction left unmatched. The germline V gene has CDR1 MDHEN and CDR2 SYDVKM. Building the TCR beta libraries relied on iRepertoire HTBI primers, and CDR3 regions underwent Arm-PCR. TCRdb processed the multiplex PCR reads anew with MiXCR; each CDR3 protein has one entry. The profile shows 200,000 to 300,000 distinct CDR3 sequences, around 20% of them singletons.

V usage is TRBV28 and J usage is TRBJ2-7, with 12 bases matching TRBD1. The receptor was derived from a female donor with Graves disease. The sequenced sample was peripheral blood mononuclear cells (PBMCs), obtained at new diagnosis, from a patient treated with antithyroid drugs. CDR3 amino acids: CASSPGQGANEQYF. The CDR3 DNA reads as TGTGCCAGCAGTCCGGGACAGGGGGCCAACGAGCAGTACTTC.